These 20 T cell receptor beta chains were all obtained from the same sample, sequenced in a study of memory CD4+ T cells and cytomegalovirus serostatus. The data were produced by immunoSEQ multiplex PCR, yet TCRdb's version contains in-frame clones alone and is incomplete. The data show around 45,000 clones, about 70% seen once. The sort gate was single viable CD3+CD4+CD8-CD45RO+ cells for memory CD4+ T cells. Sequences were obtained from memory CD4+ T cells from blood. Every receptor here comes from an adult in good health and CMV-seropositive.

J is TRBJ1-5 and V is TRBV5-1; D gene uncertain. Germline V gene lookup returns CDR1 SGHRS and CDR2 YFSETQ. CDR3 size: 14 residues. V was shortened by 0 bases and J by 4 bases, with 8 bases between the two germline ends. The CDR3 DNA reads TGCGCCAGCAGCTTGGCCGGGGAGAATCAGCCCCAGCATTTT. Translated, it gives CASSLAGENQPQHF.

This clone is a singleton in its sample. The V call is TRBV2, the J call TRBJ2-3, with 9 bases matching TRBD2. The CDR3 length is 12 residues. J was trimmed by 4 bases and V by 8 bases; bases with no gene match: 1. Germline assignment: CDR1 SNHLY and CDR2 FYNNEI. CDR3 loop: CASGGGADTQYF. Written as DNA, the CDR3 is TGTGCCAGCGGCGGGGGGGCAGATACGCAGTATTTT.

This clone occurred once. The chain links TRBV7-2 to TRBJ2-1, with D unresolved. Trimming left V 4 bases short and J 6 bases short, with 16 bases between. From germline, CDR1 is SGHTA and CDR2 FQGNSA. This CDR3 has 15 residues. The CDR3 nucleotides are TGTGCCAGCAGCTCCCCGGCCGGAGTGTCCAATGAGCAGTTCTTC. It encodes CASSSPAGVSNEQFF.

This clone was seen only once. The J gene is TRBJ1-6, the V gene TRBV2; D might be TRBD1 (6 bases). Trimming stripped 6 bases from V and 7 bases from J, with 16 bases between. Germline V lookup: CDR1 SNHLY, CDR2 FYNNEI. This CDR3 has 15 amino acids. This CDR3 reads CASRKETGVNSPLHF. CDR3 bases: TGTGCCAGCAGAAAGGAGACAGGAGTCAATTCACCCCTCCACTTT.

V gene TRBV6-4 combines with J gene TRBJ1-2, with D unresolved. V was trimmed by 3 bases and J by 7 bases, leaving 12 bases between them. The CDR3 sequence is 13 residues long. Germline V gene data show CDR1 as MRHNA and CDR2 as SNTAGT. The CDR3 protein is CASSEDGAGGYTF. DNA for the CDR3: TGTGCCAGCAGTGAAGATGGCGCGGGTGGCTACACCTTC.

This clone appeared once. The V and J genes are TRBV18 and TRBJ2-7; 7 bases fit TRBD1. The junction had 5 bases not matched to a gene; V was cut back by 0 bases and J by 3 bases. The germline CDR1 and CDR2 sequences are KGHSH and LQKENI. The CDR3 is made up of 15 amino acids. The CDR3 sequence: CASSPPNRGSYEQYF. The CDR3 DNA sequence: TGTGCCAGCTCACCACCCAACAGGGGAAGCTACGAGCAGTACTTC.

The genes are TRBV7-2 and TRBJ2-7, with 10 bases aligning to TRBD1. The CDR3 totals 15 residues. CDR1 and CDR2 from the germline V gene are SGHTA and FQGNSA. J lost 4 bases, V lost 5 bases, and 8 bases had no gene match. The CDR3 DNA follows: TGTGCCAGCAGCCCCAGGACAGGGGGTAATTACGAGCAGTACTTC. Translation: CASSPRTGGNYEQYF.

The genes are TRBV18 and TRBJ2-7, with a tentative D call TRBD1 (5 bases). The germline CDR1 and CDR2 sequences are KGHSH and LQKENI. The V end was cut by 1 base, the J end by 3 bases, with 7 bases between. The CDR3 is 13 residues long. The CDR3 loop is CASSPLDIYEQYF. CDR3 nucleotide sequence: TGTGCCAGCTCACCACTGGACATCTACGAGCAGTACTTC. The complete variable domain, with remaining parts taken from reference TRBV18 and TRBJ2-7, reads NAGVMQNPRHLVRRRGQEARLRCSPMKGHSHVYWYRQLPEEGLKFMVYLQKENIIDESGMPKERFSAEFPKEGPSILRIQQVVRGDSAAYFCASSPLDIYEQYFGPGTRLTVT.

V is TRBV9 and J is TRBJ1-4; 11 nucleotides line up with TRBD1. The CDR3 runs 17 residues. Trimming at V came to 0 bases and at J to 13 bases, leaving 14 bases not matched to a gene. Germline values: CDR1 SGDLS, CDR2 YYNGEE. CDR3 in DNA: TGTGCCAGCAGCGTAGCTACAGGACAGGGGGCGTTTCTGGGACTGTTTTTT. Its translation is CASSVATGQGAFLGLFF.

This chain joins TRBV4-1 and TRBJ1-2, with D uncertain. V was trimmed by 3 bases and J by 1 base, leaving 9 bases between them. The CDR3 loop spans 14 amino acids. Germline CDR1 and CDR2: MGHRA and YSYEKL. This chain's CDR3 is CASSQTQLNYGYTF. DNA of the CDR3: TGCGCCAGCAGCCAGACTCAGCTTAACTATGGCTACACCTTC.

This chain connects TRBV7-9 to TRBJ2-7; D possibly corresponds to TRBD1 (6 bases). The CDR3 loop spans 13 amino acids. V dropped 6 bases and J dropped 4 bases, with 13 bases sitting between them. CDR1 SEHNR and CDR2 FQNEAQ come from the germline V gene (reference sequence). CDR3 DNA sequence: TGTGCCAGCAGTACGGACAGAGAATACGAGCAGTACTTC. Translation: CASSTDREYEQYF.

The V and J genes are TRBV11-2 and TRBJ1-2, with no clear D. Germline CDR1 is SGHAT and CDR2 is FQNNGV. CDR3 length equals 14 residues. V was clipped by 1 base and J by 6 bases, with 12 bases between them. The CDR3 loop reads CASSLGPIADGYTF. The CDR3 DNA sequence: TGTGCCAGCAGCTTAGGCCCTATTGCGGATGGCTACACCTTC.

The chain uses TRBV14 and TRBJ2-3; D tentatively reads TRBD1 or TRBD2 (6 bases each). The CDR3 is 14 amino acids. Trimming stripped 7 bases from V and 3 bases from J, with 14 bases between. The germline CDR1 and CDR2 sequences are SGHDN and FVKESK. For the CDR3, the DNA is TGTGCCAGCACCCCGTTAGGGGGGACAGATACGCAGTATTTT. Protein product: CASTPLGGTDTQYF.

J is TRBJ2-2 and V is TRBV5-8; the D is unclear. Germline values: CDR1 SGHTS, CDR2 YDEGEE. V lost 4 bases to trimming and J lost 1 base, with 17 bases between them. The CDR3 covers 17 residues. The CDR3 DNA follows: TGTGCCAGCAGCACCCAGGATGGGTGGAAGAACACCGGGGAGCTGTTTTTT. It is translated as CASSTQDGWKNTGELFF. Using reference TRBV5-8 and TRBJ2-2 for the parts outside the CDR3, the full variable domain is EAGVTQSPTHLIKTRGQQATLRCSPISGHTSVYWYQQALGLGLQFLLWYDEGEERNRGNFPPRFSGRQFPNYSSELNVNALELEDSALYLCASSTQDGWKNTGELFFGEGSRLTVL.

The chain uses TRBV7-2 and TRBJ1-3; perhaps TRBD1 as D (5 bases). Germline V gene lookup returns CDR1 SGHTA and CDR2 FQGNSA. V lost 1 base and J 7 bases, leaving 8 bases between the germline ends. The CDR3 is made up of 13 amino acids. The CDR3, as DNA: TGTGCCAGCAGCTTAGGCAGGGCGAACACCATATATTTT. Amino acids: CASSLGRANTIYF.

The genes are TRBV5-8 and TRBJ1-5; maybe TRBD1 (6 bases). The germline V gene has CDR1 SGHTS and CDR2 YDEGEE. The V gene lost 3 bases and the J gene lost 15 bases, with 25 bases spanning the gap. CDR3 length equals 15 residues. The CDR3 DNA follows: TGTGCCAGCAGCTCATCGGTGGGGGGGGCGGACAAATCGCATTTT. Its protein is CASSSSVGGADKSHF.

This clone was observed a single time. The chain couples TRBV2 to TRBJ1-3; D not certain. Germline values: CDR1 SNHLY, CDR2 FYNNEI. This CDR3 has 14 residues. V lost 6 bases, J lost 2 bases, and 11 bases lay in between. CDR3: CASRADGTGNTIYF. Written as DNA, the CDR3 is TGTGCCAGCAGAGCAGACGGAACTGGAAACACCATATATTTT.

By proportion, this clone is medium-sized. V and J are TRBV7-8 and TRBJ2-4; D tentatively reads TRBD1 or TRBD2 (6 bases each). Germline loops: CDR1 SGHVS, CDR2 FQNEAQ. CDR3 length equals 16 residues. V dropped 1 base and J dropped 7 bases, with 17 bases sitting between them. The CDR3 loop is CASSLGQTGGGNIQYF. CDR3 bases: TGTGCCAGCAGCTTAGGCCAGACAGGAGGGGGGAACATTCAGTACTTC.

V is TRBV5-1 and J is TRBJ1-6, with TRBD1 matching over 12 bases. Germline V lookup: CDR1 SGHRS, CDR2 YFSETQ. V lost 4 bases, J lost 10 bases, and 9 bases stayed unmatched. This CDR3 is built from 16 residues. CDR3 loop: CASSTAGQGADSPLHF. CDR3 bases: TGCGCCAGCAGCACAGCGGGACAGGGGGCAGACTCACCCCTCCACTTT. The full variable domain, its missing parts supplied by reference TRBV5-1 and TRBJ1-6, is KAGVTQTPRYLIKTRGQQVTLSCSPISGHRSVSWYQQTPGQGLQFLFEYFSETQRNKGNFPGRFSGRQFSNSRSEMNVSTLELGDSALYLCASSTAGQGADSPLHFGNGTRLTVT.

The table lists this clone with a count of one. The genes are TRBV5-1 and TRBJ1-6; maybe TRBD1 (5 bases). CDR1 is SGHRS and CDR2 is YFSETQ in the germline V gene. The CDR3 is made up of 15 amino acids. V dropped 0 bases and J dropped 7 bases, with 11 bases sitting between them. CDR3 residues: CASSLVLGGNSPLHF. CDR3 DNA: TGCGCCAGCAGCTTGGTTCTTGGGGGAAATTCACCCCTCCACTTT.